A selection of T cell receptor beta chains follows, all from one sample in a study of cytomegalovirus exposure and HLA in healthy donors. Profiled with immunoSEQ multiplex PCR; TCRdb holds only in-frame clones, not every one. This table holds fewer than 130,000 clones, approximately 83% found once. The sequencing sample was made of PBMCs. The receptor set was obtained from a man aged 40-49 years in good health and CMV-seronegative. Both conserved end residues are part of each CDR3. D genes are given only for firm matches. Size tells how often a clone was seen (once, few, many) or the class of an expanded clone, and some rows leave it out.

cdr3_nt: TGCAGCGTTCTGACAGGGGGCCCTTCGGGCTACACCTTC; cdr3_aa: CSVLTGGPSGYTF; v_call: TRBV29-1; clone_size: -; d_call: TRBD1; cdr3_length: 13; j_call: TRBJ1-2
cdr3_nt: TGTGCCAGCAGTGAAGCGCAGAAACTAGCGGGGGTCCAAGAGACCCAGTACTTC; cdr3_aa: CASSEAQKLAGVQETQYF; v_call: TRBV2; clone_size: -; d_call: TRBD2; cdr3_length: 18; j_call: TRBJ2-5
cdr3_nt: TGTGCCAGCACCCTCAGGGCCCTAAATAATTCACCCCTCCACTTT; cdr3_aa: CASTLRALNNSPLHF; v_call: TRBV2; clone_size: -; d_call: -; cdr3_length: 15; j_call: TRBJ1-6
cdr3_nt: TGTGCCAGCAGCTTGGGGACAGGGGCATCAGGCAATCAGCCCCAGCATTTT; cdr3_aa: CASSLGTGASGNQPQHF; v_call: TRBV5-6; clone_size: few; d_call: TRBD1; cdr3_length: 17; j_call: TRBJ1-5
cdr3_nt: TGTGCCAGCAGCGCGACAGGGGACAAGGCGGGACAGTACTTC; cdr3_aa: CASSATGDKAGQYF; v_call: TRBV9; clone_size: -; d_call: TRBD1; cdr3_length: 14; j_call: TRBJ2-7
cdr3_nt: TGCGCCAGCAGCTTGGCATCCGGTCGGAACACTGAAGCTTTCTTT; cdr3_aa: CASSLASGRNTEAFF; v_call: TRBV5-1; clone_size: -; d_call: -; cdr3_length: 15; j_call: TRBJ1-1
cdr3_nt: TGTGCCAGCAGCCACCGACAGGTGGGATCCTACGAGCAGTACTTC; cdr3_aa: CASSHRQVGSYEQYF; v_call: TRBV5-6; clone_size: -; d_call: -; cdr3_length: 15; j_call: TRBJ2-7
cdr3_nt: TGTGCCAGCAGCTTTGGGGACAGGTGGTACGAGCAGTACTTC; cdr3_aa: CASSFGDRWYEQYF; v_call: TRBV7-2; clone_size: -; d_call: TRBD1; cdr3_length: 14; j_call: TRBJ2-7
cdr3_nt: TGTGCCAGCAGCCCGCGGACTAGCGGGGCCAACAATGAGCAGTTCTTC; cdr3_aa: CASSPRTSGANNEQFF; v_call: TRBV4-2; clone_size: -; d_call: TRBD2; cdr3_length: 16; j_call: TRBJ2-1
cdr3_nt: TGCGCCAGCAGCCACCAGGGAGGCACTGAAGCTTTCTTT; cdr3_aa: CASSHQGGTEAFF; v_call: TRBV4-1; clone_size: once; d_call: -; cdr3_length: 13; j_call: TRBJ1-1
cdr3_nt: TGTGCCTGGAGTGTTGGCAGGGGCGGCAATCAGCCCCAGCATTTT; cdr3_aa: CAWSVGRGGNQPQHF; v_call: TRBV30; clone_size: -; d_call: -; cdr3_length: 15; j_call: TRBJ1-5
cdr3_nt: TGTGCCAGCAGCTCGACTGATTACGAGCAGTACTTC; cdr3_aa: CASSSTDYEQYF; v_call: TRBV7-9; clone_size: -; d_call: -; cdr3_length: 12; j_call: TRBJ2-7
cdr3_nt: TGCGCCAGCAGCCAGCAGGGATCGAACACCGGGGAGCTGTTTTTT; cdr3_aa: CASSQQGSNTGELFF; v_call: TRBV4-1; clone_size: -; d_call: -; cdr3_length: 15; j_call: TRBJ2-2
cdr3_nt: TGTGCCAGCAGCTCCTCCCGACACAAGCAGTACTTC; cdr3_aa: CASSSSRHKQYF; v_call: TRBV11-2; clone_size: -; d_call: -; cdr3_length: 12; j_call: TRBJ2-7
cdr3_nt: TGTGCCAGTAGCAACCCCGGACAGCCCCGCGGTCAGCCCCAGCATTTT; cdr3_aa: CASSNPGQPRGQPQHF; v_call: TRBV19; clone_size: -; d_call: -; cdr3_length: 16; j_call: TRBJ1-5
cdr3_nt: TGTGCCAGCAGTCTTAGCCGGGATCCTTACGAGCAGTACTTC; cdr3_aa: CASSLSRDPYEQYF; v_call: TRBV28; clone_size: -; d_call: -; cdr3_length: 14; j_call: TRBJ2-7
cdr3_nt: TGCGCCAGCAGCTTGGTGACAGGCGTGAACACTGAAGCTTTCTTT; cdr3_aa: CASSLVTGVNTEAFF; v_call: TRBV5-1; clone_size: -; d_call: -; cdr3_length: 15; j_call: TRBJ1-1
cdr3_nt: TGTGCCAGCAGAAATCGGTCGGATACGCAGTATTTT; cdr3_aa: CASRNRSDTQYF; v_call: TRBV7-2; clone_size: -; d_call: -; cdr3_length: 12; j_call: TRBJ2-3
cdr3_nt: TGTGCCAGCAGCCCTGCGGGGGTAGATGGCTACACCTTC; cdr3_aa: CASSPAGVDGYTF; v_call: TRBV7-2; clone_size: -; d_call: -; cdr3_length: 13; j_call: TRBJ1-2
cdr3_nt: TGTGCCAGCAGCCTACAGGGGGTCTACGAGCAGTACTTC; cdr3_aa: CASSLQGVYEQYF; v_call: TRBV7-9; clone_size: -; d_call: TRBD1; cdr3_length: 13; j_call: TRBJ2-7
cdr3_nt: TGTGCCAGCAGTTTAGGTCAGGGAGGGAGCAATCAGCCCCAGCATTTT; cdr3_aa: CASSLGQGGSNQPQHF; v_call: TRBV28; clone_size: once; d_call: -; cdr3_length: 16; j_call: TRBJ1-5
cdr3_nt: TGTGCCAGCAGCTTGAGGTTTGGGACAGGTAAAAATGAGCAGTTCTTC; cdr3_aa: CASSLRFGTGKNEQFF; v_call: TRBV5-6; clone_size: -; d_call: TRBD1; cdr3_length: 16; j_call: TRBJ2-1
cdr3_nt: TGTGCCAGCAGCGCCCCAGGGGCCCCAAGGATCTACACTGAAGCTTTCTTT; cdr3_aa: CASSAPGAPRIYTEAFF; v_call: TRBV11-2; clone_size: -; d_call: -; cdr3_length: 17; j_call: TRBJ1-1
cdr3_nt: TGTGCCGCCTCCCGGACAGGGGAAAAACTGTTTTTT; cdr3_aa: CAASRTGEKLFF; v_call: TRBV25-1; clone_size: -; d_call: TRBD1; cdr3_length: 12; j_call: TRBJ1-4
cdr3_nt: TGTGCCAGCAGGGAGACAGGGGGTAAGCGTACGCAGTATTTT; cdr3_aa: CASRETGGKRTQYF; v_call: TRBV28; clone_size: few; d_call: TRBD1; cdr3_length: 14; j_call: TRBJ2-3
cdr3_nt: TGTGCCAGCAGTCAACAGGGTAGCAATCAGCCCCAGCATTTT; cdr3_aa: CASSQQGSNQPQHF; v_call: TRBV2; clone_size: -; d_call: -; cdr3_length: 14; j_call: TRBJ1-5
cdr3_nt: TGCGCCAGCAGCCAAGAACCCGGGGTGGCCAAAAACATTCAGTACTTC; cdr3_aa: CASSQEPGVAKNIQYF; v_call: TRBV4-3; clone_size: few; d_call: -; cdr3_length: 16; j_call: TRBJ2-4
cdr3_nt: TGTGCCAGCAGCCTCAGGACAGGGTTAAGTGGCTACACCTTC; cdr3_aa: CASSLRTGLSGYTF; v_call: TRBV11-2; clone_size: -; d_call: TRBD1; cdr3_length: 14; j_call: TRBJ1-2
cdr3_nt: TGTGCCAGCAGCCAGTTTATACAGGGGGCCACTGGCTACACCTTC; cdr3_aa: CASSQFIQGATGYTF; v_call: TRBV14; clone_size: -; d_call: TRBD1; cdr3_length: 15; j_call: TRBJ1-2
cdr3_nt: TGTGCCAACACTGGGACAGGGGTCACCGGGGAGCTGTTTTTT; cdr3_aa: CANTGTGVTGELFF; v_call: TRBV7-9; clone_size: once; d_call: TRBD1; cdr3_length: 14; j_call: TRBJ2-2
cdr3_nt: TGTGCCAGCAGTTTGCCGGTGAACACTGAAGCTTTCTTT; cdr3_aa: CASSLPVNTEAFF; v_call: TRBV28; clone_size: -; d_call: -; cdr3_length: 13; j_call: TRBJ1-1
cdr3_nt: TGTGCCAGCAGTTGGGGATCAGGGGGCAGTGAGCAGTTCTTC; cdr3_aa: CASSWGSGGSEQFF; v_call: TRBV28; clone_size: -; d_call: TRBD1; cdr3_length: 14; j_call: TRBJ2-1
cdr3_nt: TGTGCCAGCAGTTCCTTAAATCAGCCCCAGCATTTT; cdr3_aa: CASSSLNQPQHF; v_call: TRBV6-6; clone_size: -; d_call: -; cdr3_length: 12; j_call: TRBJ1-5
cdr3_nt: TGTGCCAGCAGTAGTGGGGCCCAAGAGACCCAGTACTTC; cdr3_aa: CASSSGAQETQYF; v_call: TRBV6-5; clone_size: -; d_call: -; cdr3_length: 13; j_call: TRBJ2-5
cdr3_nt: TGTGCCAGCAGCCTGGACAGGAGACCCTCCTACGAGCAGTACTTC; cdr3_aa: CASSLDRRPSYEQYF; v_call: TRBV5-6; clone_size: -; d_call: TRBD1; cdr3_length: 15; j_call: TRBJ2-7
cdr3_nt: TGTGCCAGTCGGGGGACAGGCGAATATCAGCCCCAGCATTTT; cdr3_aa: CASRGTGEYQPQHF; v_call: TRBV6-1; clone_size: -; d_call: TRBD1; cdr3_length: 14; j_call: TRBJ1-5
cdr3_nt: TGTGCCAGCAGCGTAAACTCGGGCAGGGGAAATGAAAAACTGTTTTTT; cdr3_aa: CASSVNSGRGNEKLFF; v_call: TRBV9; clone_size: -; d_call: -; cdr3_length: 16; j_call: TRBJ1-4
cdr3_nt: TGTGCCAGCAGTGCACTAACAGGGATTAATGAAAAACTGTTTTTT; cdr3_aa: CASSALTGINEKLFF; v_call: TRBV25-1; clone_size: -; d_call: -; cdr3_length: 15; j_call: TRBJ1-4
cdr3_nt: TGTGCCAGCTCATCCCGGGGGGCCAATGAGCAGTTCTTC; cdr3_aa: CASSSRGANEQFF; v_call: TRBV18; clone_size: -; d_call: -; cdr3_length: 13; j_call: TRBJ2-1
cdr3_nt: TGCAGCGTCGGACAGGGTAGGAATGAGCAGTTCTTC; cdr3_aa: CSVGQGRNEQFF; v_call: TRBV29-1; clone_size: -; d_call: TRBD1; cdr3_length: 12; j_call: TRBJ2-1
cdr3_nt: TGCGCCAGCAGCCCCGCGCAGGGAGGGAATTCACCCCTCCACTTT; cdr3_aa: CASSPAQGGNSPLHF; v_call: TRBV5-1; clone_size: -; d_call: -; cdr3_length: 15; j_call: TRBJ1-6
cdr3_nt: TGTGCCAGCAGTGATTACTACGAGCAGTACTTC; cdr3_aa: CASSDYYEQYF; v_call: TRBV2; clone_size: few; d_call: -; cdr3_length: 11; j_call: TRBJ2-7
cdr3_nt: TGTGCCAGCAGCTTGGGGGACAGGGGAAAAGGAGAGCAGTTCTTC; cdr3_aa: CASSLGDRGKGEQFF; v_call: TRBV5-8; clone_size: -; d_call: TRBD1; cdr3_length: 15; j_call: TRBJ2-1
cdr3_nt: TGTGCCAGCAGCTTGGCCTGGGGAGCTGAAGCTTTCTTT; cdr3_aa: CASSLAWGAEAFF; v_call: TRBV5-6; clone_size: -; d_call: -; cdr3_length: 13; j_call: TRBJ1-1
cdr3_nt: TGTGCCAGCAGCGCGGGACAGATTAACTACGAGCAGTACTTC; cdr3_aa: CASSAGQINYEQYF; v_call: TRBV28; clone_size: once; d_call: -; cdr3_length: 14; j_call: TRBJ2-7
cdr3_nt: TGTGCCAGCACTAGGACAGGTGGAAATTCACCCCTCCACTTT; cdr3_aa: CASTRTGGNSPLHF; v_call: TRBV6-5; clone_size: -; d_call: TRBD1; cdr3_length: 14; j_call: TRBJ1-6
cdr3_nt: TGTGCCAGCAGCTTAAGGACTAGCGGAGAGGAGACCCAGTACTTC; cdr3_aa: CASSLRTSGEETQYF; v_call: TRBV7-9; clone_size: -; d_call: TRBD2; cdr3_length: 15; j_call: TRBJ2-5
cdr3_nt: TGCAGCGTAGGTCATGGGACAGGGGTAATGGGAACTGAAGCTTTCTTT; cdr3_aa: CSVGHGTGVMGTEAFF; v_call: TRBV29-1; clone_size: -; d_call: TRBD1; cdr3_length: 16; j_call: TRBJ1-1
cdr3_nt: TGTGCCAGTAGTAACCCTAGCGGGGGAACTCTGGGGACCCAGTACTTC; cdr3_aa: CASSNPSGGTLGTQYF; v_call: TRBV19; clone_size: -; d_call: TRBD2; cdr3_length: 16; j_call: TRBJ2-5
cdr3_nt: TGTGCCAGCAAGCAATCCGGGACAGGGGATGGCTACACCTTC; cdr3_aa: CASKQSGTGDGYTF; v_call: TRBV6-4; clone_size: few; d_call: TRBD1; cdr3_length: 14; j_call: TRBJ1-2
cdr3_nt: TGTGCCAGCAATCGAAGATCGGGGAATAATGGCTACACCTTC; cdr3_aa: CASNRRSGNNGYTF; v_call: TRBV6-4; clone_size: -; d_call: -; cdr3_length: 14; j_call: TRBJ1-2
cdr3_nt: TGTGCCAGTAGTATCGACGTCCGAGGCGGTTCACCCCTCCACTTT; cdr3_aa: CASSIDVRGGSPLHF; v_call: TRBV19; clone_size: -; d_call: -; cdr3_length: 15; j_call: TRBJ1-6
cdr3_nt: TGTGCCAGCAGTGAGGACAGGTGGGGCAATCAGCCCCAGCATTTT; cdr3_aa: CASSEDRWGNQPQHF; v_call: TRBV25-1; clone_size: -; d_call: TRBD1; cdr3_length: 15; j_call: TRBJ1-5